A selection of T cell receptor beta chains follows, all from one sample in a study of response to subunit inactivated influenza vaccine. MiXCR was run by TCRdb on the RT-PCR reads, yielding one entry per CDR3 protein. The repertoire holds more than 450,000 distinct CDR3 sequences, with under 9% as singletons. The sample was PBMCs from blood, taken approximately 25 months after vaccination. These TCRs come from a man aged 45-69 years who received an inactivated influenza vaccine. CDR3s leave out the opening cysteine and the closing phenylalanine or tryptophan.

j_call | v_call | cdr3_aa
TRBJ1-1 | TRBV15 | ATSRVAGTPGVAF
TRBJ2-2 | TRBV28 | ASRPYRGGELF
TRBJ1-6 | TRBV12-3/TRBV12-4 | ASSPSGRGLSPLH
TRBJ2-2 | TRBV12-3/TRBV12-4 | ASSQIRLAGGSTGELF
TRBJ2-1 | TRBV27 | ASSLILAGGGNEQF
TRBJ1-2 | TRBV20-1 | SARPAGTVYGYT
TRBJ1-1 | TRBV29-1 | SVGRGGGTEAF
TRBJ2-3 | TRBV5-1 | ASSPLAGGIGDTQY
TRBJ1-2 | TRBV12-3/TRBV12-4 | ASSFRENYGYT
TRBJ2-1 | TRBV7-2 | ASSTVSSYNEQF
TRBJ2-5 | TRBV29-1 | SVDGLAGVETQY
TRBJ2-7 | TRBV5-1 | ASSPLDRGPLYEQY
TRBJ2-1 | TRBV7-2 | ASSRRGLAGVREQF
TRBJ1-4 | TRBV20-1 | SARGDHEKLF
TRBJ2-7 | TRBV27 | ASSHDRYTYEQY
TRBJ2-2 | TRBV2 | ASSVTATTGELF
TRBJ1-3 | TRBV14 | ASSRIIDRVGNTIY
TRBJ2-7 | TRBV7-2 | ASSPPGQGLGEQY
TRBJ2-3 | TRBV12-3/TRBV12-4 | ASSLGSGQGPH
TRBJ1-2 | TRBV20-1 | SASAENYGYT
TRBJ2-7 | TRBV5-1 | ASSLQGSEQY
TRBJ1-4 | TRBV7-2 | ASSPTMGEKLF
TRBJ2-5 | TRBV5-1 | ASSLDGTNEETQY
TRBJ2-1 | TRBV7-7 | ASSLGWEAYNEQF
TRBJ1-6 | TRBV25-1 | ASSAGLAADSPLH
TRBJ2-1 | TRBV7-2 | ASTSNVNEQF
TRBJ1-4 | TRBV11-2 | ASSANRGWGEKLF
TRBJ2-5 | TRBV29-1 | SVQQGPRETQY
TRBJ2-1 | TRBV7-8 | ASSDIPLMGRYNEQF
TRBJ2-7 | TRBV20-1 | SAPDTYEQY
TRBJ1-1 | TRBV24-1 | ATRDEGIGTEAF
TRBJ2-1 | TRBV11-2 | ASSLVPANNEQF
TRBJ2-7 | TRBV20-1 | SAPTSGYEQY
TRBJ2-2 | TRBV12-3/TRBV12-4 | ASSLRSPTAGELF
TRBJ2-1 | TRBV12-3/TRBV12-4 | ASNQGGGEQF
TRBJ2-1 | TRBV7-7 | ASSPGTVSNEQF
TRBJ2-1 | TRBV14 | ASSQVVGILNEQF
TRBJ1-2 | TRBV20-1 | SARDYRGARDYGYT
TRBJ1-1 | TRBV6-1 | ASSPRVSNAEAF
TRBJ2-7 | TRBV4-1 | ASSQDEGTSGGIHEQY
TRBJ2-2 | TRBV18 | ASSLAPNGNTGELF
TRBJ2-7 | TRBV7-8 | ASSSRRFSSYEQY
TRBJ2-7 | TRBV5-6 | ASSFSGLLGHEQY
TRBJ1-5 | TRBV5-1 | ASSSGPGTQNQPQH
TRBJ2-3 | TRBV5-1 | ASRGQGARDTQY
TRBJ2-7 | TRBV6-5 | ASSWGGTTSYEQY
TRBJ2-3 | TRBV4-1 | ASSQSGTSADTQY
TRBJ2-1 | TRBV20-1 | SARDPWAGETYNEQF
TRBJ2-3 | TRBV5-1 | ASSFLPGQGTDTQY
TRBJ2-3 | TRBV6-2/TRBV6-3 | ASSYSGDFDTQY
TRBJ2-1 | TRBV10-2 | ASSGLDEQF
TRBJ2-5 | TRBV14 | ASSQDLVRGQY
TRBJ2-5 | TRBV12-3/TRBV12-4 | ASSFRETQY
TRBJ2-1 | TRBV4-2 | ASSQAASRDRAYNEQF
TRBJ2-2 | TRBV18 | ASSPAGVNTGELF
TRBJ2-5 | TRBV7-2 | ASSVGTAQETQY
TRBJ2-5 | TRBV10-3 | AISEPTRDIKETQY
TRBJ2-7 | TRBV29-1 | SVADPGLGIEQY
TRBJ2-1 | TRBV7-9 | ASSPEEKISEQF
TRBJ1-5 | TRBV6-1 | ASRPLIQGGNQPQH